In its sample, the clone carrying this T cell receptor (beta chain) was seen a few times. Its specificity is not known. The record originates from a study of cytomegalovirus exposure and HLA in healthy donors. General observations from the study: Links to common viral pathogens appeared, in a later analysis, for several of the most significant clusters. The listing of fewer than 200 TCR beta chains classed them as cytomegalovirus-associated.

The CDR3 totals 17 residues. From germline, CDR1 is SGHTA and CDR2 FQGNSA. After removal of 5 bases from V and 4 bases from J, the junction contained 10 bases not matched to a gene. At the time of sampling, donors were nominally healthy, though unrecorded immune exposures were likely. Vbeta (60) and Jbeta (13) primers were used in the PCR. Here immunoSEQ multiplex PCR was the method, and the copy in TCRdb shows in-frame clones only, minus some. The repertoire holds about 180,000 clones, with roughly 77% as singletons. Sequenced: PBMCs. The rearrangement joins TRBV7-2 to TRBJ2-2; 10 positions match TRBD2. The clonotype was recovered from a woman aged 25-40 years in good health and CMV-seropositive. CDR3 loop: CASSPPSAGGPTGELFF. As DNA, the CDR3 is TGTGCCAGCAGCCCACCCTCAGCGGGGGGGCCCACCGGGGAGCTGTTTTTT.